This T cell receptor (beta chain) was retrieved from a study of metastatic and nonmetastatic thyroid tumors. Findings of the study overall: Benign nodules reportedly had significantly lower TCR beta diversity than malignant thyroid tumors in blood and tumor.

The entire patient cohort was treatment-naive prior to thyroid surgery. TCRdb re-called the PCR reads with MiXCR. The sample has approximately 86,000 clones, around 13% seen once; the top ten hold 7% to 9%. V dropped 1 base and J dropped 2 bases, with 14 bases sitting between them. The CDR3 spans 16 residues. Germline assignment: CDR1 LGHDT and CDR2 YNNKEL (reference sequence). Turning to this clone: Its antigen is unidentified. Since a much larger clone is just one base distant, this may be a read error.

Sequenced sample: tumor tissue. This clonotype originated in a female donor with papillary thyroid cancer or a benign thyroid nodule (not recorded which). Some clones in this sample may be carry-over from other donors' samples. The V and J genes are TRBV3-1 and TRBJ2-5; D remains ambiguous. CDR3 amino acids: CASSQATGTTQETQYF. CDR3 nucleotide sequence: TGTGCCAGCAGCCAAGCGACGGGTACAACTCAAGAGACCCAGTACTTC.